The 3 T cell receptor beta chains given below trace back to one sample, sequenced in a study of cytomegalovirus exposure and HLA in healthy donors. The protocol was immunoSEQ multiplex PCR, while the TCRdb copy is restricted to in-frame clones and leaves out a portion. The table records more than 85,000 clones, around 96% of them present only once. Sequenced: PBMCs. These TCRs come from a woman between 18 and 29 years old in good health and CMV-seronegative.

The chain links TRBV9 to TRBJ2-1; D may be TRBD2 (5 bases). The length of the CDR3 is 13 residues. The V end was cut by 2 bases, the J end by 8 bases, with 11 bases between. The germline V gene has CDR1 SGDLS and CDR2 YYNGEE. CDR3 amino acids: CASSVIASHEQFF. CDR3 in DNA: TGTGCCAGCAGCGTGATAGCTAGCCATGAGCAGTTCTTC.

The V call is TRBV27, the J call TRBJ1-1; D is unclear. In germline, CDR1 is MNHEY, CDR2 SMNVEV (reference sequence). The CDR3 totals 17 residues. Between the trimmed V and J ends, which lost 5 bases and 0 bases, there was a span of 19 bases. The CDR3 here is CASSRAWRESMNTEAFF. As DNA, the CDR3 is TGTGCCAGCAGTCGCGCCTGGAGGGAGTCCATGAACACTGAAGCTTTCTTT.

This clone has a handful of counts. The chain's CDR3 is CASNGPLSYEQYF. The CDR3 DNA follows: TGTGCCAGCAATGGGCCGCTCTCCTACGAGCAGTACTTC. The chain couples TRBV7-9 to TRBJ2-7; D gene unclear. CDR3 length: 13 residues. Trimming stripped 7 bases from V and 0 bases from J, with 10 bases between. In germline, CDR1 is SEHNR, CDR2 FQNEAQ (reference sequence).